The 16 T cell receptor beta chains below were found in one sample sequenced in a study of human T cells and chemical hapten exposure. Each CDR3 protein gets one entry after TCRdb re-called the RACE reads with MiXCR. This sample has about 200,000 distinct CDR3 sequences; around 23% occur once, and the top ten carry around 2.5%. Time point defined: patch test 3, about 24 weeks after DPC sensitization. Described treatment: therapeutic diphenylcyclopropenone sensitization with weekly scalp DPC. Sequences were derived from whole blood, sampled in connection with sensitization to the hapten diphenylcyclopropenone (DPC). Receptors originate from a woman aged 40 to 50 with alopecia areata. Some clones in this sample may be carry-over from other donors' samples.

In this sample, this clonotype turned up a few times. CDR3 nucleotides: TGTGCCATCAGTTCGACTAGCGGGTCCTCAGATACGCAGTATTTT. It translates to CAISSTSGSSDTQYF. This chain uses TRBV10-3 with TRBJ2-3; 10 bases agree with TRBD2. This CDR3 comprises 15 residues. V lost 5 bases, J lost 4 bases, and 6 bases stayed unmatched. CDR1 is ENHRY, CDR2 SYGVKD, per germline.

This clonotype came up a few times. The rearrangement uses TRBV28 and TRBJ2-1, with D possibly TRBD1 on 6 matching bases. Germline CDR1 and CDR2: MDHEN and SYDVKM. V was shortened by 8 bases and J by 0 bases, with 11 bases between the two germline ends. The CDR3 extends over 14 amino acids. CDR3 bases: TGTGCCAGCCTACGGGACACCTCCTACAATGAGCAGTTCTTC. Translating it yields CASLRDTSYNEQFF.

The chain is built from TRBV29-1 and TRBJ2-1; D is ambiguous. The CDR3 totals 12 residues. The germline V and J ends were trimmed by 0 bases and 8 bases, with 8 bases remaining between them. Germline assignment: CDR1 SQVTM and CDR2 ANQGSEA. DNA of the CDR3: TGCAGCGTTGAAGATCGTGAGTATGAGCAGTTCTTC. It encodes CSVEDREYEQFF.

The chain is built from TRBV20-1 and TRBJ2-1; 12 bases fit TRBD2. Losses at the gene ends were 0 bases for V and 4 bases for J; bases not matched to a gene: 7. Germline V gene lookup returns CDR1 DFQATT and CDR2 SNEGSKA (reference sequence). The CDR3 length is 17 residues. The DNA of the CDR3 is TGCAGTGCTAGAGAGGCTAGCGGGAGGGCCTTATACAATGAGCAGTTCTTC. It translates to CSAREASGRALYNEQFF.

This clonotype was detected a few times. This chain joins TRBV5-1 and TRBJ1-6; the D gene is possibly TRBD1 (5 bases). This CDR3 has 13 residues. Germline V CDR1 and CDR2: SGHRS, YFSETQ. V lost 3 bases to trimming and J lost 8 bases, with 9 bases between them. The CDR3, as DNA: TGCGCCAGCAGCTCCAGGGTAGATTCACCCCTCCACTTT. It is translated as CASSSRVDSPLHF.

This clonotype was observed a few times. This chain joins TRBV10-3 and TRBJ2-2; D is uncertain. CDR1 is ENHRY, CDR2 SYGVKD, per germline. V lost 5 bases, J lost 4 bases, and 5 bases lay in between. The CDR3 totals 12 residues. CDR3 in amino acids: CAISRSTGELFF. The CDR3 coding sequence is TGTGCCATCAGTAGAAGCACCGGGGAGCTGTTTTTT.

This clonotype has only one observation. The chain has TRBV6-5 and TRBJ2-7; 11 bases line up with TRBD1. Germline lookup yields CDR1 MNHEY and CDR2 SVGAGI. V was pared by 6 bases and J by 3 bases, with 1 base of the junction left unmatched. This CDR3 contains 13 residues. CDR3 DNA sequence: TGTGCCAGCAGGGGACAGGGGGACTACGAGCAGTACTTC. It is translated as CASRGQGDYEQYF.

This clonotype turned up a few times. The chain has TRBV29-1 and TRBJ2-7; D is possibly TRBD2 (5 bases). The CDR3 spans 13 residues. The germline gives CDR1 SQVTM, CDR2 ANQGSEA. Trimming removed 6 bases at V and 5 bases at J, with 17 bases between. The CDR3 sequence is CSVSNAGLDEQYF. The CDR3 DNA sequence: TGCAGCGTATCCAATGCGGGTCTCGACGAGCAGTACTTC.

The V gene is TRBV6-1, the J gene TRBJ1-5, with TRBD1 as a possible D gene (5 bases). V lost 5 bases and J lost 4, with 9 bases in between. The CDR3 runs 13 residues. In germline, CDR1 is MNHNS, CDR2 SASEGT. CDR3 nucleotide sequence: TGTGCCAGCAGTCTACAGGAGAATCAGCCCCAGCATTTT. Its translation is CASSLQENQPQHF.

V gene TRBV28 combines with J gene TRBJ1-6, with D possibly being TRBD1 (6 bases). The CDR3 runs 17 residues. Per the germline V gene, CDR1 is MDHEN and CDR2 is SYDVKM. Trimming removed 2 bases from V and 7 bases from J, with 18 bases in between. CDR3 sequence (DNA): TGTGCCAGCAGTTTAACTTGGGGGGGGGCACGAAATTCACCCCTCCACTTT. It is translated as CASSLTWGGARNSPLHF.

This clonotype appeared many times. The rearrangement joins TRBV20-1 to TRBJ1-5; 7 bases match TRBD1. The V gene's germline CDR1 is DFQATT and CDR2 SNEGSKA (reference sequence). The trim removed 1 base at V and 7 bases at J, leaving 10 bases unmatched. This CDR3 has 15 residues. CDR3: CSARGVTQGRQPQHF. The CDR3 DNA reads TGCAGTGCTAGAGGGGTAACACAGGGGAGGCAGCCCCAGCATTTT.

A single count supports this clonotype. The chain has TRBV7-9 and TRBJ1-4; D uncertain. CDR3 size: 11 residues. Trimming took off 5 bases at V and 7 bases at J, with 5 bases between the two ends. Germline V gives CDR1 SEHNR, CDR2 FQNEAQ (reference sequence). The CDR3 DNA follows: TGTGCCAGCAGCCGAAGTGAAAAACTGTTTTTT. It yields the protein CASSRSEKLFF.

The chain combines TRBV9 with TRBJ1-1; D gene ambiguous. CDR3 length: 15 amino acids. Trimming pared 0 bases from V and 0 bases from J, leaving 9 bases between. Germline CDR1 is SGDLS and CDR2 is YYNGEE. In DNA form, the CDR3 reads TGTGCCAGCAGCGTAGGTCGGATAATGAACACTGAAGCTTTCTTT. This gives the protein CASSVGRIMNTEAFF.

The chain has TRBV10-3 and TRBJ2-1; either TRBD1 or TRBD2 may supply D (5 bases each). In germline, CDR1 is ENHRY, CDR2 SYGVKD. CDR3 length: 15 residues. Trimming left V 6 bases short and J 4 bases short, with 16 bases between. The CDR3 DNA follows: TGTGCCATCAGCCCCTCGAATGGGGGATACAATGAGCAGTTCTTC. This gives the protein CAISPSNGGYNEQFF.

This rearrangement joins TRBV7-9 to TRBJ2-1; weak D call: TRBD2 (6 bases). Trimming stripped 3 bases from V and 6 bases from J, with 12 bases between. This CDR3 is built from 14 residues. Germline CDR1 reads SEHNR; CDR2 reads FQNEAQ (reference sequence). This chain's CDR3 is CASSFQGLSNEQFF. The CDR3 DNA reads TGTGCCAGCAGCTTTCAAGGACTATCCAATGAGCAGTTCTTC.

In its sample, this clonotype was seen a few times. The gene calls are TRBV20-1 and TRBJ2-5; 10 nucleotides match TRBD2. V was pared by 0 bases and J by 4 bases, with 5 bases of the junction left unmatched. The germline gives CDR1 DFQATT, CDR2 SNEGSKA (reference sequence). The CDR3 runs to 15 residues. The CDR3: CSAREQAGGGETQYF. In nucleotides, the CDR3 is TGCAGTGCTAGAGAGCAAGCGGGAGGGGGAGAGACCCAGTACTTC.